Presented here are 31 T cell receptor beta chains from one specimen sequenced in a study of T cell responses to AZD1222 COVID-19 vaccine. Generated by immunoSEQ multiplex PCR, the TCRdb table keeps only in-frame clones and is missing some. The repertoire holds under 150,000 clones, with approximately 83% as singletons. Here the sequenced sample was peripheral blood, taken on day 0 of MenACWY control vaccination. Receptor source: an adult in good health.

The gene calls are TRBV7-9 and TRBJ1-1; no clear D gene. Trimming shortened V by 1 base and J by 5 bases, and 5 bases separated the two germline ends. Germline values: CDR1 SEHNR, CDR2 FQNEAQ (reference sequence). This CDR3 spans 12 amino acids. The CDR3 loop reads CASSLGLTEAFF. As DNA, the CDR3 is TGTGCCAGCAGCTTAGGGCTAACTGAAGCTTTCTTT. Drawing the rest from reference TRBV7-9 and TRBJ1-1, the complete variable domain is DTGVSQNPRHKITKRGQNVTFRCDPISEHNRLYWYRQTLGQGPEFLTYFQNEAQLEKSRLLSDRFSAERPKGSFSTLEIQRTEQGDSAMYLCASSLGLTEAFFGQGTRLTVV.

The rearrangement joins TRBV6-2 or TRBV6-3 to TRBJ2-7; 10 nucleotides line up with TRBD1. With V trimmed by 5 bases and J by 4 bases, 5 bases remained unmatched. The CDR3 consists of 14 residues. The germline V gene has CDR1 MNHEY and CDR2 SVGEGT. CDR3 protein: CASSNPGQGYEQYF. CDR3 nucleotides: TGTGCCAGCAGTAACCCGGGACAGGGGTACGAGCAGTACTTC.

A remark on this clone: One junction end does not reproduce the germline sequence, and a read error may be involved. V gene TRBV29-1 combines with J gene TRBJ2-2; 9 bases are a match to TRBD1. This CDR3 is built from 18 residues. Germline CDR1 SQVTM, CDR2 ANQGSEA. This CDR3 is CSVEVPPGTGRNAGELFF. For the CDR3, the DNA is TGCAGCGTTGAAGTTCCACCGGGGACAGGGAGGAACGCCGGGGAGCTGTTTTTT.

J is TRBJ1-6 and V is TRBV6-5; 7 bases line up with TRBD1. The germline gives CDR1 MNHEY, CDR2 SVGAGI. The CDR3 runs 15 residues. The V segment lost 6 bases and the J segment 10 bases; nucleotides outside the gene matches: 12. The CDR3 sequence: CASSTLEGGASPLHF. CDR3 DNA: TGTGCCAGCAGCACCTTAGAAGGGGGCGCGTCACCCCTCCACTTT.

This clone showed up just once. This chain uses TRBV6-5 with TRBJ2-1, with D possibly being TRBD1 (6 bases). Per germline, CDR1 MNHEY and CDR2 SVGAGI. This CDR3 region has 14 residues. V gave up 10 bases and J gave up 6 bases, with 19 bases separating them. The CDR3 loop reads CATKTGWGGNEQFF. CDR3 DNA: TGTGCCACCAAGACAGGTTGGGGTGGCAATGAGCAGTTCTTC.

V is TRBV7-9 and J is TRBJ1-2; D is ambiguous. The CDR3 is made up of 14 amino acids. Trimming took off 5 bases at V and 4 bases at J, with 14 bases between the two ends. Germline loops: CDR1 SEHNR, CDR2 FQNEAQ (reference sequence). In DNA form, the CDR3 reads TGTGCCAGCAGCCTAGGATTCCAAGGCTATGGCTACACCTTC. The encoded protein is CASSLGFQGYGYTF.

The V gene is TRBV30, the J gene TRBJ1-4; the D gene is possibly TRBD1 (5 bases). This CDR3 contains 15 residues. CDR1 GTSNPN and CDR2 SVGIG come from the germline V gene (reference sequence). V was cut by 5 bases and J by 6 bases, with 19 bases left in between. The CDR3 nucleotides are TGTGCCTGGCAAAACCGGGTTTTGGGGGATGAAAAACTGTTTTTT. It yields the protein CAWQNRVLGDEKLFF. Supplemented by reference TRBV30 and TRBJ1-4, the full variable domain reads SQTIHQWPATLVQPVGSPLSLECTVEGTSNPNLYWYRQAAGRGLQLLFYSVGIGQISSEVPQNLSASRPQDRQFILSSKKLLLSDSGFYLCAWQNRVLGDEKLFFGSGTQLSVL.

The gene calls are TRBV18 and TRBJ2-7; a possible D gene is TRBD1 (5 bases). V was cut by 5 bases and J by 0 bases, with 11 bases left in between. CDR3 length: 14 residues. Germline CDR1 is KGHSH and CDR2 is LQKENI. CDR3 DNA sequence: TGTGCCAGCTCAGCGACAGAATTCTCCTACGAGCAGTACTTC. Amino acids: CASSATEFSYEQYF.

The rearrangement joins TRBV9 to TRBJ2-1; TRBD1 matches 7 bases. CDR1 SGDLS and CDR2 YYNGEE come from the germline V gene. This CDR3 is 17 amino acids long. V trimming: 1 base; J trimming: 9 bases; junction bases outside the gene matches: 16. CDR3 in DNA: TGTGCCAGCAGCGTATCCCACAGGGGCCAGTCCTCTGGTGAGCAGTTCTTC. The encoded protein is CASSVSHRGQSSGEQFF. The entire variable domain, with the rest obtained from reference TRBV9 and TRBJ2-1, is as follows: DSGVTQTPKHLITATGQRVTLRCSPRSGDLSVYWYQQSLDQGLQFLIQYYNGEERAKGNILERFSAQQFPDLHSELNLSSLELGDSALYFCASSVSHRGQSSGEQFFGPGTRLTVL.

The chain combines TRBV7-6 with TRBJ1-4; tentatively, D is TRBD1 (5 bases). The CDR3 loop spans 14 amino acids. Trimming stripped 5 bases from V and 2 bases from J, with 9 bases between. From germline, CDR1 is SGHVS and CDR2 FNYEAQ. The CDR3 DNA follows: TGTGCCAGCAGCCCCGGGGCCACTAATGAAAAACTGTTTTTT. Protein sequence: CASSPGATNEKLFF.

The chain carries TRBV19 and TRBJ1-1, with TRBD1 identical over 7 bases. CDR3 length equals 17 residues. Germline assignment: CDR1 LNHDA and CDR2 SQIVND (reference sequence). V gave up 5 bases and J gave up 1 base; unmatched junction bases: 13. The CDR3 loop reads CASSPFTGAGKNTEAFF. The CDR3 DNA reads as TGTGCCAGTAGTCCCTTTACAGGGGCGGGCAAGAACACTGAAGCTTTCTTT.

J is TRBJ1-5 and V is TRBV24-1, with D tentatively TRBD1 (6 bases). Germline CDR1 and CDR2: KGHDR and SFDVKD. The V end lost 6 bases, the J end lost 0 bases, and 11 bases lay between the germline ends. The CDR3 sequence is 15 residues long. For the CDR3, the DNA is TGTGCCACCAGTAAAGGGGGGGGTAGCAATCAGCCCCAGCATTTT. Amino acid sequence: CATSKGGGSNQPQHF.

This chain uses TRBV27 with TRBJ2-1, with 8 bases that match TRBD2. The CDR3 spans 16 residues. With 6 bases clipped from V and 9 bases from J, the junction kept 16 bases outside the gene matches. CDR1 MNHEY and CDR2 SMNVEV come from the germline V gene (reference sequence). CDR3 sequence reads: CASSPTGTSVRGEQFF. The CDR3 DNA sequence: TGTGCCAGCAGCCCGACCGGGACTAGTGTGCGGGGTGAGCAGTTCTTC.

The V call is TRBV7-3, the J call TRBJ2-1; no clear D gene. The CDR3 spans 14 residues. Germline V gene sequence: CDR1 SGHTA, CDR2 FQGTGA. Trimming removed 1 base from V and 6 bases from J, with 10 bases in between. CDR3 DNA sequence: TGTGCCAGCAGCTTAAGGCCAGACTCCAATGAGCAGTTCTTC. Protein: CASSLRPDSNEQFF.

V is TRBV7-2 and J is TRBJ2-3; no clear D. This CDR3 region has 17 residues. V was pared by 4 bases and J by 0 bases, with 17 bases between. CDR1 is SGHTA and CDR2 is FQGNSA in the germline V gene. CDR3 protein: CASSSGQVGTSTDTQYF. CDR3 in DNA: TGTGCCAGCAGCTCGGGTCAGGTGGGAACTAGCACAGATACGCAGTATTTT.

V gene TRBV21-1 combines with J gene TRBJ1-3; TRBD1 is the table's D call, not checked against the DNA. TRBV21-1 is marked as a pseudogene. The CDR3 is 13 residues long. CDR3 in amino acids: CASSNRERNTIYF. CDR3 in DNA: TGTGCCAGCAGCAACAGGGAAAGAAACACCATATATTTT.

This rearrangement joins TRBV5-6 to TRBJ2-1, with D possibly TRBD2 on 6 matching bases. Germline assignment: CDR1 SGHDT and CDR2 YYEEEE. The CDR3 contains 16 residues. The ends were cut back, 4 bases at V and 10 bases at J, with 24 bases in the middle. Here the CDR3 DNA reads TGTGCCAGCAGCCTGCCCCTGGGGGATCAGCGGGTCGAGCAGTTCTTC. Translation: CASSLPLGDQRVEQFF.

This rearrangement joins TRBV7-2 to TRBJ2-1; the D gene is possibly TRBD1 (5 bases). There are 13 residues in the CDR3. Germline CDR1 SGHTA, CDR2 FQGNSA. The ends were cut back, 6 bases at V and 9 bases at J, with 15 bases in the middle. CDR3 DNA sequence: TGTGCCAGCAGTTTCCTACAGGTTGGTGAGCAGTTCTTC. Amino acids: CASSFLQVGEQFF.

This clone has just a few counts. This chain connects TRBV29-1 to TRBJ1-3; 8 nucleotides match TRBD1. CDR1 and CDR2 (germline): SQVTM, ANQGSEA. V shed 7 bases and J 2 bases; nucleotides not matched to a gene: 10. The CDR3 totals 15 residues. CDR3 nucleotides: TGCAGCGCCTCGACAGGGGATGTCGCTGGAAACACCATATATTTT. Translated: CSASTGDVAGNTIYF.

The chain combines TRBV28 with TRBJ1-3, with D uncertain. The germline CDR1 and CDR2 sequences are MDHEN and SYDVKM. This CDR3 spans 12 amino acids. V gave up 1 base and J gave up 3 bases, with 1 base separating them. CDR3: CASSLFGNTIYF. For the CDR3, the DNA is TGTGCCAGCAGTTTATTTGGAAACACCATATATTTT. Full variable domain (rest looked up from reference TRBV28 and TRBJ1-3): DVKVTQSSRYLVKRTGEKVFLECVQDMDHENMFWYRQDPGLGLRLIYFSYDVKMKEKGDIPEGYSVSREKKERFSLILESASTNQTSMYLCASSLFGNTIYFGEGSWLTVV.

The chain carries TRBV5-4 and TRBJ1-6, with D possibly matching TRBD1 (6 bases). Germline V gives CDR1 SGHNT, CDR2 YYREEE (reference sequence). Trimming removed 3 bases at V and 10 bases at J, with 11 bases between. This CDR3 is 13 amino acids long. The CDR3 loop reads CASSWAGESPLHF. CDR3 bases: TGTGCCAGCAGCTGGGCAGGGGAATCACCCCTCCACTTT.

This clone was seen a handful of times. This chain connects TRBV18 to TRBJ2-7, with 9 bases identical to TRBD1. Germline V gene lookup returns CDR1 KGHSH and CDR2 LQKENI. The CDR3 consists of 17 residues. Trimming took 2 bases from V and 0 from J; bases not matched to a gene: 8. The CDR3 nucleotides are TGTGCCAGCTCACCATCCAGCGGACAGGGGTTCTCCTACGAGCAGTACTTC. Protein: CASSPSSGQGFSYEQYF.

The J gene is TRBJ2-3, the V gene TRBV5-4; the match to TRBD2 covers 11 bases. The CDR3 is 16 amino acids. Germline CDR1 is SGHNT and CDR2 is YYREEE (reference sequence). With 3 bases clipped from V and 3 bases from J, the junction kept 6 bases outside the gene matches. This CDR3 reads CASSSRLAGTTDTQYF. In nucleotides, the CDR3 is TGTGCCAGCAGCTCCCGACTAGCGGGGACGACAGATACGCAGTATTTT.

The chain carries TRBV6-6 and TRBJ1-4, with D tentatively TRBD1 (5 bases). This CDR3 region has 13 residues. Trimming removed 2 bases from V and 7 bases from J, with 8 bases in between. CDR1 and CDR2 from the germline V gene are MNHNY and SVGAGI (reference sequence). The CDR3 protein is CASSYIRGEKLFF. The CDR3 nucleotides are TGTGCCAGCAGTTACATTAGGGGTGAAAAACTGTTTTTT.

The V call is TRBV7-2, the J call TRBJ1-1; D remains unclear. Trimming pared 1 base from V and 0 bases from J, leaving 21 bases between. From germline, CDR1 is SGHTA and CDR2 FQGNSA. The CDR3 is made up of 19 amino acids. CDR3: CASSLETLFGRLMNTEAFF. CDR3 coding DNA: TGTGCCAGCAGCTTAGAGACACTTTTCGGACGGCTCATGAACACTGAAGCTTTCTTT.

V usage is TRBV30 and J usage is TRBJ1-2; TRBD1 aligns across 12 bases. This CDR3 region has 18 residues. Germline V gives CDR1 GTSNPN, CDR2 SVGIG (reference sequence). Trimming took 2 bases from V and 8 from J; bases not matched to a gene: 18. The CDR3 spells CAWSRALTGTGGRWGYTF. The CDR3 DNA reads as TGTGCCTGGAGTAGGGCCCTCACCGGGACAGGGGGCCGGTGGGGCTACACCTTC.

The gene calls are TRBV6-5 and TRBJ1-4; D unresolved. Germline V gene sequence: CDR1 MNHEY, CDR2 SVGAGI. Trimming left V 6 bases short and J 0 bases short, with 2 bases between. The CDR3 is 12 amino acids. The CDR3 reads CASRATNEKLFF. In nucleotides, the CDR3 is TGTGCCAGCAGGGCAACTAATGAAAAACTGTTTTTT.

V and J are TRBV18 and TRBJ1-1; D is perhaps TRBD1 (6 bases). The CDR3 is 17 amino acids. The V end lost 10 bases, the J end lost 0 bases, and 24 bases lay between the germline ends. Germline loops: CDR1 KGHSH, CDR2 LQKENI. This CDR3 is CATKPFGGGGVNTEAFF. The CDR3 DNA reads as TGTGCCACCAAACCATTTGGGGGGGGCGGTGTGAACACTGAAGCTTTCTTT.

As for this clone: A read error may produce the germline difference seen at one junction end. V usage is TRBV7-7 and J usage is TRBJ2-7, with TRBD2 as a possible D gene (5 bases). CDR1 and CDR2 (germline): SSHAT, FNYEAQ (reference sequence). This CDR3 is built from 14 residues. CDR3 sequence: CASSFASEGYEQYF. The CDR3 DNA follows: TGTGCTAGCAGCTTTGCCAGTGAGGGCTACGAGCAGTACTTC.

This clone occurred once. The chain carries TRBV7-9 and TRBJ1-6; D may be TRBD1 (6 bases). Deletions cut 3 bases from V and 9 bases from J, with 18 bases between. This CDR3 contains 16 residues. Germline V gene data show CDR1 as SEHNR and CDR2 as FQNEAQ (reference sequence). In nucleotides, the CDR3 is TGTGCCAGCAGCTTGCCAGGGGTGGGTGGCGGTTCACCCCTCCACTTT. Translating gives CASSLPGVGGGSPLHF.

The rearrangement joins TRBV6-2 or TRBV6-3 to TRBJ1-5, with 8 nucleotides matching TRBD1. The ends lost 0 bases at V and 9 bases at J; junction bases unmatched: 10. The CDR3 contains 16 residues. Germline CDR1 reads MNHEY; CDR2 reads SVGEGT. CDR3 DNA: TGTGCCAGCAGTTACTCGGACAGGGCCGGCCAATGGCCCCAGCATTTT. Translating it yields CASSYSDRAGQWPQHF.